Shown below are 8 T cell receptor beta chains from a single sample sequenced in a study of beta chain features in type 1 diabetes. The authors reverse transcribed all of the isolated RNA, so sequencing captured expressed TCRB transcripts. Assay: immunoSEQ multiplex PCR; the TCRdb copy retains only in-frame clones and omits some. The sample consists of about 240,000 clones, about 25% of them appearing once. Sequencing input: central memory CD4+ T cells from blood. These receptor sequences come from a man aged 25 to 40 in good health.

In this sample, this clone turned up many times. The chain has TRBV4-2 and TRBJ2-1; 12 bases match TRBD2. Germline V gives CDR1 LGHNA, CDR2 YNFKEQ. This CDR3 spans 14 amino acids. Trimming at V came to 8 bases and at J to 5 bases, leaving 4 bases not matched to a gene. Here the CDR3 reads CASRRLAGDNEQFF. CDR3 nucleotide sequence: TGTGCCAGCCGAAGACTAGCGGGGGACAATGAGCAGTTCTTC.

The gene calls are TRBV7-8 and TRBJ2-5; possibly TRBD2 for D (6 bases). Germline lookup yields CDR1 SGHVS and CDR2 FQNEAQ. V shed 5 bases and J shed 5 bases, with 15 bases lying between them. The CDR3 runs 14 residues. The CDR3 here is CASSRGAGQETQYF. The DNA of the CDR3 is TGTGCCAGCAGCCGTGGCGCGGGGCAGGAGACCCAGTACTTC.

The V call is TRBV5-4, the J call TRBJ2-3; 12 bases match TRBD2. Germline assignment: CDR1 SGHNT and CDR2 YYREEE (reference sequence). V dropped 4 bases and J dropped 8; count of bases not matched to a gene: 5. The CDR3 contains 14 residues. This chain's CDR3 is CASSTRLAGATQYF. Here the CDR3 DNA reads TGTGCCAGCAGCACCAGACTAGCGGGAGCTACGCAGTATTTT.

This clone was found a few times. V usage is TRBV28 and J usage is TRBJ2-7, with D possibly TRBD1 on 6 matching bases. Germline V gene sequence: CDR1 MDHEN, CDR2 SYDVKM. V shed 6 bases and J shed 3 bases, with 15 bases lying between them. The CDR3 runs 14 residues. CDR3 region: CASRLTGSLYEQYF. CDR3 DNA sequence: TGTGCCAGCAGGCTGACAGGCTCACTCTACGAGCAGTACTTC.

This chain connects TRBV30 to TRBJ1-1, with unresolved D. There are 12 residues in the CDR3. The germline V gene encodes CDR1 GTSNPN and CDR2 SVGIG (reference sequence). The V and J ends lost 1 base and 7 bases respectively, with 10 bases between them. CDR3 nucleotide sequence: TGTGCCTGGAGTGCTAGCAGTAATGAAGCTTTCTTT. It yields the protein CAWSASSNEAFF.

The CDR3 DNA follows: TGCAGCGTTGAAGATAGGTGGAGGGGACAGGGATCCTATGGCTACACCTTC. Translated, it gives CSVEDRWRGQGSYGYTF. The chain recombines TRBV29-1 with TRBJ1-2; 9 bases fit TRBD1. CDR1 and CDR2 (germline): SQVTM, ANQGSEA. The CDR3 length is 17 residues. V shed 0 bases and J 4 bases; nucleotides not matched to a gene: 12.

The rearrangement uses TRBV30 and TRBJ1-6; no clear D. V was shortened by 4 bases and J by 10 bases, with 11 bases between the two germline ends. This CDR3 is 12 amino acids long. CDR1 is GTSNPN and CDR2 is SVGIG in the germline V gene (reference sequence). DNA of the CDR3: TGTGCCTGGAAACAAAAAAAATCACCCCTCCACTTT. Residues: CAWKQKKSPLHF.

The V gene is TRBV29-1, the J gene TRBJ1-1; D might be TRBD1 (5 bases). V was clipped by 7 bases and J by 1 base, with 10 bases between them. Germline lookup yields CDR1 SQVTM and CDR2 ANQGSEA. The CDR3 spans 12 residues. Here the CDR3 DNA reads TGCAGCGCCTCCGGGGCGAACACTGAAGCTTTCTTT. It translates to CSASGANTEAFF.